A single T cell receptor beta chain is shown here with its context. Its antigen remains unknown. The V gene's germline CDR1 is SGHAT and CDR2 FQNNGV. V lost 5 bases, J lost 5 bases, and 8 bases stayed unmatched. There are 16 residues in the CDR3. These data come from a study of PD-1 blockade in classical Hodgkin lymphoma. Clones were sequenced by immunoSEQ multiplex PCR, and TCRdb holds only the in-frame ones, with some missing. The sample yields over 15,000 clones, more than 80% seen once. Every one of the patients relapsed after autologous stem cell transplantation (brentuximab vedotin exposure was variable). Responses achieved at best were complete response, partial response or progressive disease. Study-level findings and limits: Patients newly diagnosed and complete responders had comparable baseline diversity.

The input for sequencing was peripheral blood mononuclear cells (PBMCs), taken before the second cycle of nivolumab. The TCR originated in a human donor with classical Hodgkin lymphoma. The chain joins TRBV11-2 to TRBJ1-6; 8 bases agree with TRBD1. CDR3 amino acids: CASSPLGGQDNSPLHF. As DNA, the CDR3 is TGTGCCAGCAGCCCCCTAGGGGGACAGGATAATTCACCCCTCCACTTT. The full variable domain, with the rest looked up from reference TRBV11-2 and TRBJ1-6, is EAGVAQSPRYKIIEKRQSVAFWCNPISGHATLYWYQQILGQGPKLLIQFQNNGVVDDSQLPKDRFSAERLKGVDSTLKIQPAKLEDSAVYLCASSPLGGQDNSPLHFGNGTRLTVT.